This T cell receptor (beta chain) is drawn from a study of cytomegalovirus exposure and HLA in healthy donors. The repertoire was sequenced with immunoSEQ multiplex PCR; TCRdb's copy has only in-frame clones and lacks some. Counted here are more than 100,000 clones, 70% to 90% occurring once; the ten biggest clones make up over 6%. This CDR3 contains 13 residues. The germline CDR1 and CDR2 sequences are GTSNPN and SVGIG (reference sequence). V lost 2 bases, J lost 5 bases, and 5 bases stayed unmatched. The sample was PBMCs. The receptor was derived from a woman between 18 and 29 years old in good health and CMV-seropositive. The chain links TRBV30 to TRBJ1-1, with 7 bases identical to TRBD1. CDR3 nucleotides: TGTGCCTGGAGTACAGGGGTCAGGACTGAAGCTTTCTTT. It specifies CAWSTGVRTEAFF.